The rows below give T cell receptor beta chains drawn from one sample of a study of T cell responses to AZD1222 COVID-19 vaccine. Sequenced by immunoSEQ multiplex PCR; TCRdb stores in-frame clones only, minus some. The table has over 150,000 clones, 85% to 95% seen once. Source: peripheral blood, taken 28 days after the second dose of the MenACWY control vaccine. These receptors were collected from an adult who received the MenACWY meningococcal vaccine as a control. Both conserved end residues are part of each CDR3. Clone size is shown for a subset of rows, as once, few, many or a class of expanded clone.

abundance: once
v_gene: TRBV3-1/TRBV3-2
j_gene: TRBJ2-7
CDR3aa: CASCGSGGAGYEQYF

abundance: NA
v_gene: TRBV5-1
j_gene: TRBJ1-2
CDR3aa: CASSLEGDGYTF

abundance: NA
v_gene: TRBV27
j_gene: TRBJ2-2
CDR3aa: CASSLSGTLYGELFF

abundance: NA
v_gene: TRBV6-2/TRBV6-3
j_gene: TRBJ2-1
CDR3aa: CASSYSTSGGSEQFF

abundance: once
v_gene: TRBV5-1
j_gene: TRBJ1-6
CDR3aa: CASSLGQRGSPLHF

abundance: NA
v_gene: TRBV6-1
j_gene: TRBJ2-7
CDR3aa: CASSDQWGQYF

abundance: NA
v_gene: TRBV30
j_gene: TRBJ1-4
CDR3aa: CAWVPGSLNEKLFF

abundance: NA
v_gene: TRBV5-1
j_gene: TRBJ1-4
CDR3aa: CASSLAAKSHEKLFF

abundance: NA
v_gene: TRBV3-1/TRBV3-2
j_gene: TRBJ2-2
CDR3aa: CASSQDGYQGNTGELFF

abundance: NA
v_gene: TRBV19
j_gene: TRBJ1-5
CDR3aa: CASSSGDSISNQPQHF

abundance: NA
v_gene: TRBV5-1
j_gene: TRBJ2-1
CDR3aa: CASSEGGSSYNEQFF

abundance: NA
v_gene: TRBV10-3
j_gene: TRBJ1-1
CDR3aa: CAISEMNTEAFF

abundance: NA
v_gene: TRBV30
j_gene: TRBJ2-1
CDR3aa: CAWSTGQGIYGEQFF

abundance: once
v_gene: TRBV5-1
j_gene: TRBJ2-1
CDR3aa: CASSSQRSEQFF

abundance: NA
v_gene: TRBV19
j_gene: TRBJ1-6
CDR3aa: CASSILSGQGADSPLHF

abundance: NA
v_gene: TRBV6-1
j_gene: TRBJ1-2
CDR3aa: CASSEVGQGAGGYTF

abundance: NA
v_gene: TRBV28
j_gene: TRBJ2-7
CDR3aa: CASSLVGGDYEQYF

abundance: NA
v_gene: TRBV6-2/TRBV6-3
j_gene: TRBJ2-2
CDR3aa: CASSYSRRTNTGELFF

abundance: once
v_gene: TRBV6-5
j_gene: TRBJ1-2
CDR3aa: CASTPHKDLQYGYTF

abundance: NA
v_gene: TRBV4-2
j_gene: TRBJ2-2
CDR3aa: CASSRRMGAGNTGELFF

abundance: once
v_gene: TRBV25-1
j_gene: TRBJ1-2
CDR3aa: CASSRRTFDGYTF

abundance: NA
v_gene: TRBV5-5
j_gene: TRBJ1-4
CDR3aa: CASSRTGSNEKLFF

abundance: NA
v_gene: TRBV5-1
j_gene: TRBJ2-3
CDR3aa: CASSPSGPTDTQYF

abundance: NA
v_gene: TRBV6-2/TRBV6-3
j_gene: TRBJ2-2
CDR3aa: CASSSGSTGELFF

abundance: once
v_gene: TRBV12-3/TRBV12-4
j_gene: TRBJ2-1
CDR3aa: CASSHWGNEQFF

abundance: NA
v_gene: TRBV30
j_gene: TRBJ1-5
CDR3aa: CAWSDGAGGRRQPQHF

abundance: NA
v_gene: TRBV6-1
j_gene: TRBJ1-5
CDR3aa: CASSEGITGAKGQPQHF

abundance: NA
v_gene: TRBV2
j_gene: TRBJ2-7
CDR3aa: CASSEALPAAYEQYF

abundance: NA
v_gene: TRBV7-2
j_gene: TRBJ1-3
CDR3aa: CASSSSTLLSGSTIYF

abundance: NA
v_gene: TRBV25-1
j_gene: TRBJ1-6
CDR3aa: CASTVSDQGVPGSPLHF

abundance: NA
v_gene: TRBV6-5
j_gene: TRBJ1-1
CDR3aa: CASTFRGANTEAFF

abundance: once
v_gene: TRBV2
j_gene: TRBJ1-2
CDR3aa: CASSDRDRGRGGYTF

abundance: NA
v_gene: TRBV6-5
j_gene: TRBJ1-1
CDR3aa: CASSYSRIGNTEAFF

abundance: NA
v_gene: TRBV3-1/TRBV3-2
j_gene: TRBJ2-3
CDR3aa: CASSQDVRGWGRDTQYF

abundance: once
v_gene: TRBV28
j_gene: TRBJ1-1
CDR3aa: CASGQGMNTEAFF

abundance: once
v_gene: TRBV3-1/TRBV3-2
j_gene: TRBJ2-1
CDR3aa: CASSQDSSNEQFF